What follows are 16 T cell receptor beta chains derived from one specimen sequenced in a study of blood T cell repertoires in COVID-19 (TCRdb year 2020). The library was generated by the immunoSEQ multiplex PCR assay. This is the immuneACCESS table as TCRdb keeps it, with only in-frame sequences that have V and J called. A part of the clones is gone; compared with another copy, unresolved V genes explain less than half, and the rest is unexplained. The sample table lists just under 350,000 clones, around 91% of them with a count of one. The ten largest make up less than 3.5% of the sample. Specimen: peripheral blood. These receptors all stem from a woman aged 18-29 years who had recovered from COVID-19.

V is TRBV6-5 and J is TRBJ2-3; 12 nucleotides agree with TRBD2. The CDR3 is 15 residues long. Germline CDR1 and CDR2: MNHEY and SVGAGI. The junction had 6 bases not matched to a gene; V was cut back by 7 bases and J by 4 bases. The CDR3, as DNA: TGTGCCAGCACCATGACTAGCGGGAGACCAGATACGCAGTATTTT. Protein product: CASTMTSGRPDTQYF.

V and J are TRBV19 and TRBJ1-2, with TRBD1 matching 8 bases. Germline V gene data show CDR1 as LNHDA and CDR2 as SQIVND (reference sequence). J lost 4 bases, V lost 9 bases, and 7 bases had no gene match. The CDR3 contains 13 residues. The CDR3 DNA is TGTGCCAGCCGGACAGGGAATCTCTATGGCTACACCTTC. It codes for CASRTGNLYGYTF.

The chain uses TRBV11-3 and TRBJ2-1; 7 bases agree with TRBD2. CDR3 length equals 15 residues. Germline CDR1 SGHNT, CDR2 YENEEA. Trimming removed 5 bases from V and 1 base from J; junction bases left unmatched: 5. The CDR3 sequence: CASSQRGGSYNEQFF. The CDR3 DNA is TGTGCCAGCAGCCAGCGGGGAGGGTCCTACAATGAGCAGTTCTTC.

The rearrangement links TRBV10-2 to TRBJ1-2; D is ambiguous. Germline-derived CDR1 and CDR2 are WSHSY and SAAADI. Trimming removed 7 bases at V and 0 bases at J, with 9 bases between. The CDR3 extends over 13 amino acids. The CDR3 region is CASTVTSNYGYTF. The CDR3 DNA follows: TGCGCCAGCACGGTCACTTCTAACTATGGCTACACCTTC.

V is TRBV6-2 or TRBV6-3 and J is TRBJ2-1, with 12 positions matching TRBD2. CDR1 is MNHEY, CDR2 SVGEGT, per germline. V shed 5 bases and J 7 bases; nucleotides not matched to a gene: 3. The CDR3 length is 14 residues. The CDR3 DNA sequence: TGTGCCAGCAGTACTAGCGGGAGGAGGAATGAGCAGTTCTTC. Protein sequence: CASSTSGRRNEQFF.

The chain links TRBV11-3 to TRBJ2-3; a weak D match, TRBD2 (6 bases). Deletions cut 3 bases from V and 1 base from J, with 17 bases between. The CDR3 sequence is 17 residues long. Germline V CDR1 and CDR2: SGHNT, YENEEA. The DNA for the CDR3 is TGTGCCAGCAGCTTGGAGGGCCGGGGCCAGCGCACAGATACGCAGTATTTT. Amino acids: CASSLEGRGQRTDTQYF.

The chain carries TRBV7-9 and TRBJ1-2; 12 nucleotides match TRBD1. The germline CDR1 and CDR2 sequences are SEHNR and FQNEAQ (reference sequence). V gave up 1 base and J gave up 2 bases; unmatched junction bases: 11. CDR3 length: 19 residues. DNA for the CDR3: TGTGCCAGCAGCTTAGGGCGGGACAGGGGGCGGTATTCCAACTATGGCTACACCTTC. Protein: CASSLGRDRGRYSNYGYTF.

J is TRBJ2-5 and V is TRBV29-1; 7 bases line up with TRBD2. The junction had 12 bases not matched to a gene; V was cut back by 2 bases and J by 0 bases. This CDR3 region has 17 residues. Germline-derived CDR1 and CDR2 are SQVTM and ANQGSEA. The CDR3 here is CSVEKTTERDYQETQYF. CDR3 nucleotides: TGCAGCGTTGAAAAGACCACAGAGCGGGATTACCAAGAGACCCAGTACTTC.

This rearrangement joins TRBV6-5 to TRBJ2-7; 10 bases fit TRBD1. Germline V gene data show CDR1 as MNHEY and CDR2 as SVGAGI. The CDR3 consists of 14 residues. V was pared by 8 bases and J by 2 bases, with 6 bases of the junction left unmatched. CDR3 residues: CASADRGLTYEQYV. The CDR3 nucleotides read TGTGCCAGCGCCGACAGGGGGCTCACCTACGAGCAGTACGTC.

The rearrangement links TRBV19 to TRBJ2-3; 9 bases are shared with TRBD2. After removal of 3 bases from V and 3 bases from J, the junction contained 4 bases not matched to a gene. The CDR3 is 15 amino acids. The germline V gene has CDR1 LNHDA and CDR2 SQIVND (reference sequence). CDR3 bases: TGTGCCAGTAGTATCTTAGCGGGAGTTACAGATACGCAGTATTTT. Protein sequence: CASSILAGVTDTQYF.

CDR3 DNA: TGTGCCAGCAGCTGGGAGACAGGTGGCGGAAACACCATATATTTT. Protein: CASSWETGGGNTIYF. The chain employs TRBV7-9 and TRBJ1-3, with D maybe TRBD1 (6 bases). The CDR3 length is 15 residues. Germline assignment: CDR1 SEHNR and CDR2 FQNEAQ (reference sequence). Trimming removed 4 bases from V and 4 bases from J, with 14 bases in between.

This chain uses TRBV7-2 with TRBJ2-1; D gene unclear. CDR3 length equals 14 residues. Between the trimmed V and J ends, which lost 2 bases and 6 bases, there was a span of 11 bases. Germline lookup yields CDR1 SGHTA and CDR2 FQGNSA. The CDR3 here is CASSLLMSTNEQFF. The CDR3 DNA reads as TGTGCCAGCAGCTTATTAATGAGTACCAATGAGCAGTTCTTC.

This chain joins TRBV6-2 or TRBV6-3 and TRBJ1-1, with TRBD1 identical over 9 bases. Germline values: CDR1 MNHEY, CDR2 SVGEGT. The CDR3 has 15 amino acids. Trimming removed 6 bases from V and 7 bases from J; junction bases left unmatched: 12. The CDR3: CASSGSQGALLEAFF. CDR3 nucleotide sequence: TGTGCCAGCAGCGGGTCACAGGGGGCCCTACTTGAAGCTTTCTTT.

This chain connects TRBV19 to TRBJ2-3; TRBD2 matches 9 bases. Germline values: CDR1 LNHDA, CDR2 SQIVND (reference sequence). The length of the CDR3 is 16 residues. V lost 4 bases to trimming and J lost 2 bases; unmatched junction nucleotides: 7. CDR3 nucleotide sequence: TGTGCCAGTAGTACCCGGACTAGCGATCTCACAGATACGCAGTATTTT. The encoded protein is CASSTRTSDLTDTQYF.

V is TRBV27 and J is TRBJ1-4; D might be TRBD1 (5 bases). CDR1 and CDR2 (germline): MNHEY, SMNVEV (reference sequence). Deletions cut 5 bases from V and 8 bases from J, with 15 bases between. The CDR3 covers 14 residues. CDR3 sequence: CASSRRAGREKLFF. The CDR3 DNA follows: TGTGCCAGCAGTCGTAGGGCAGGGCGCGAAAAACTGTTTTTT. The whole variable domain, filled in from reference TRBV27 and TRBJ1-4, reads EAQVTQNPRYLITVTGKKLTVTCSQNMNHEYMSWYRQDPGLGLRQIYYSMNVEVTDKGDVPEGYKVSRKEKRNFPLILESPSPNQTSLYFCASSRRAGREKLFFGSGTQLSVL.

The chain combines TRBV30 with TRBJ2-2; tentatively, D is TRBD1 (6 bases). This CDR3 has 15 amino acids. The germline V gene has CDR1 GTSNPN and CDR2 SVGIG (reference sequence). Trimming removed 2 bases at V and 7 bases at J, with 17 bases between. CDR3 sequence (DNA): TGTGCCTGGAGTATGGGGAGCGGACAGAACGGGGAGCTGTTTTTT. Protein product: CAWSMGSGQNGELFF.